Listed below are T cell receptor beta chains from one sample, sequenced in a study of T cells in Graves' hyperthyroidism and ophthalmopathy. From the multiplex PCR reads, TCRdb called clonotypes with MiXCR, one entry per CDR3 protein. The table has under 350,000 distinct CDR3 sequences, about 21% seen once. Material for sequencing was blood. The receptors shown here come from a woman aged 45-59 years with Graves' hyperthyroidism. Both conserved end residues are part of each CDR3. The order of the fields is D gene, V gene, clone size, J gene, CDR3 DNA, CDR3 protein. The D gene is left open where the match is weak. Not every row has a clone size; where given, it reads once, few, many or a size class.

TRBD1	TRBV20-1	many	TRBJ1-1	TGCAGTGCTAGAAGTGGGACAGGAGCGAACACTGAAGCTTTCTTT	CSARSGTGANTEAFF
.	TRBV11-1	many	TRBJ1-4	TGTGCCAGCAGCCGCGGAGACAGGGAAAAACTGTTTTTT	CASSRGDREKLFF
.	TRBV12-3/TRBV12-4	many	TRBJ1-1	TGTGCCAGCAGTTTACTGGGACCCACTGAAGCTTTCTTT	CASSLLGPTEAFF
TRBD1	TRBV12-3/TRBV12-4	many	TRBJ1-1	TGTGCCAGCAGTTCGCGGACCGGGACAGGGGGCGCTGAAGCTTTCTTT	CASSSRTGTGGAEAFF
.	TRBV7-2	.	TRBJ1-2	TGTGCCAGCAGCTTCCCGGGGCTTGGGGACTATGGCTACACCTTC	CASSFPGLGDYGYTF
TRBD2	TRBV28	few	TRBJ2-5	TGTGCCAGCAGCCGCCGTTTGACTAGCGGGAGGGGAGAGACCCAGTACTTC	CASSRRLTSGRGETQYF
.	TRBV18	once	TRBJ2-7	TGTGCCAGCTCACCTTCTGTCACGGACTACGAGCAGTACTTC	CASSPSVTDYEQYF
.	TRBV7-9	many	TRBJ2-1	TGTGCCAGCAGCCTAGAGGGTATTGGAGACTACAATGAGCAGTTCTTC	CASSLEGIGDYNEQFF
TRBD2	TRBV20-1	.	TRBJ2-2	TGCAGTGCTAGATCCGGGAGGGCGAACACCGGGGAGCTGTTTTTT	CSARSGRANTGELFF
TRBD1	TRBV12-3/TRBV12-4	.	TRBJ1-4	TGTGCCAGCTGGGGGGACAGGGAGCGCGGAGCTAATGAAAAACTGTTTTTT	CASWGDRERGANEKLFF
.	TRBV24-1	many	TRBJ1-5	TGTGCCACCAGTGGCTCGACAGGTTCGAGTCAGCCCCAGCATTTT	CATSGSTGSSQPQHF
TRBD2	TRBV20-1	.	TRBJ2-7	TGCAGTGCAACCATCGCGGGGGGCTCCTACGAGCAGTACTTC	CSATIAGGSYEQYF
TRBD1	TRBV11-1	.	TRBJ2-1	TGTGCCAGCAGCTTAGAAGCGTACAGGGGAAATGAGCAGTTCTTC	CASSLEAYRGNEQFF
TRBD1	TRBV6-2/TRBV6-3	.	TRBJ2-7	TGTGCCAGCAGTTACAAACGGACAGGGGGCCACGAGCAGTACTTC	CASSYKRTGGHEQYF
TRBD1	TRBV11-3	.	TRBJ2-2	TGTGCCAGCAGCTTATCCGAAGGACAGGTCGGGGAGCTGTTTTTT	CASSLSEGQVGELFF
.	TRBV27	.	TRBJ2-1	TGTGCCAGCAGTTTTCTCAGAGATTATGAGCAGTTCTTC	CASSFLRDYEQFF
.	TRBV28	many	TRBJ1-2	.	CASSSSGGYTF
TRBD1	TRBV20-1	.	TRBJ1-4	TGCAGTGCTAGCCAGACAGGGAGGGGGGGAAAACTGTTTTTT	CSASQTGRGGKLFF
TRBD2	TRBV19	many	TRBJ2-1	TGTGCCAGTAGTATAGAACCCGCTCGGAGCGGGGGGGGCTACAATGAGCAGTTCTTC	CASSIEPARSGGGYNEQFF
TRBD1	TRBV6-1	.	TRBJ1-2	TGTGCCAGCAGCAAGACAGGGGGCGGTCAGTATGGCTACACCTTC	CASSKTGGGQYGYTF
.	TRBV20-1	once	TRBJ1-5	TGCAGTGCTTCGGATCTGAGGGGCAATCAGCCCCAGCATTTT	CSASDLRGNQPQHF
TRBD1	TRBV19	.	TRBJ2-2	TGTGCCAGTATAGACAGGGAAAAACCCGGGGAGCTGTTTTTT	CASIDREKPGELFF
.	TRBV7-8	many	TRBJ2-7	TGTGCCAGCAGCCCCCAGCGGGCTGTTTCCTACGAGCAGTACTTC	CASSPQRAVSYEQYF
TRBD1	TRBV10-3	few	TRBJ1-3	TGTGCCATCAGTCAGGGGGAAGGAAACACCATATATTTT	CAISQGEGNTIYF
.	TRBV2	many	TRBJ1-5	TGTGCCAGCAGTCGCCGGACCTCCGACAATCAGCCCCAGCATTTT	CASSRRTSDNQPQHF
.	TRBV24-1	many	TRBJ2-3	TGTGCCACCAGTCCGGACGGCACAGATACGCAGTATTTT	CATSPDGTDTQYF
.	TRBV2	.	TRBJ2-2	TGTGCCAGCAGCTTCGCAGCTACCGGGGAGCTGTTTTTT	CASSFAATGELFF
.	TRBV19	.	TRBJ1-4	TGTGCCAGTATGGGTGAAAAACTGTTTTTT	CASMGEKLFF
TRBD2	TRBV12-3/TRBV12-4	many	TRBJ2-2	TGTGCCAGCAGTTTAGCGGTTTTTAGCGGGGGCACCGGGGAGCTGTTTTTT	CASSLAVFSGGTGELFF
TRBD1	TRBV20-1	.	TRBJ1-3	TGCAGTGCTACCCCGCCGGGACAGGGGCCCCATTACTCTGGAAACACCATATATTTT	CSATPPGQGPHYSGNTIYF
TRBD2	TRBV7-9	.	TRBJ2-5	TGTGCCAGCAGCACGACTAGCGAGCGAGAGACCCAGTACTTC	CASSTTSERETQYF
TRBD2	TRBV7-8	many	TRBJ2-1	TGTGCCAGCAGCTTAGGGCTACGACTAGCGGGGGCCTACAATGAGCAGTTCTTC	CASSLGLRLAGAYNEQFF
.	TRBV10-3	many	TRBJ1-1	TGTGCCATCAGGGCCCTAGGGAACACTGAAGCTTTCTTT	CAIRALGNTEAFF
.	TRBV20-1	many	TRBJ1-2	TGCAGTGCTGCCGCGAGGTCAGGGAGGTATGGCTACACCTTC	CSAAARSGRYGYTF
.	TRBV28	.	TRBJ1-4	TGTGCCAGCAGGCGGAATGGGGGAACTAATGAAAAACTGTTTTTT	CASRRNGGTNEKLFF
.	TRBV6-2/TRBV6-3	.	TRBJ2-1	TGTGCCAGCAGTACAGATAAGGGTTCGCGGCGGCATGAGCAGTTCTTC	CASSTDKGSRRHEQFF
.	TRBV29-1	.	TRBJ2-1	TGCAGCGTGGCCGGGACTCGGAATGAGCAGTTCTTC	CSVAGTRNEQFF
TRBD2	TRBV11-2	many	TRBJ2-7	TGTGCCAGCAGCTCCATAGCGGGAGGCTCCTCCTACGAGCAGTACTTC	CASSSIAGGSSYEQYF
.	TRBV7-3	.	TRBJ1-5	TGTGCCAGCAGCTTAACAGGCCAGGGCAATCAGCCCCAGCATTTT	CASSLTGQGNQPQHF
TRBD2	TRBV11-1	few	TRBJ2-4	TGTGCCAGCAGCTTGAAGGTGGGGGGGAAAAACATTCAGTACTTC	CASSLKVGGKNIQYF
TRBD2	TRBV7-6	many	TRBJ2-3	TGTGCCAGCAGCTGGCGACTAGCGGGATTCGCAGATACGCAGTATTTT	CASSWRLAGFADTQYF
TRBD2	TRBV19	.	TRBJ2-5	TGTGCCAGTAGTATGGGGCTAGCGGAACAAGAGACCCAGTACTTC	CASSMGLAEQETQYF
TRBD2	TRBV20-1	many	TRBJ2-3	TGCAGTGCTAGAGATAGCGGGGGTCTTTCCACAGATACGCAGTATTTT	CSARDSGGLSTDTQYF
TRBD1	TRBV11-1	many	TRBJ2-1	TGTGCCAGCAGCTTAGCGACAGGGGTAAGCTCCTACAATGAGCAGTTCTTC	CASSLATGVSSYNEQFF
.	TRBV6-2/TRBV6-3	many	TRBJ2-7	TGTGCCAGCAGTTATGAGCCAGGGCCCTACGAGCAGTACTTC	CASSYEPGPYEQYF